This TCR beta chain was obtained from a study of cytomegalovirus exposure and HLA in healthy donors. V was pared by 3 bases and J by 4 bases, with 12 bases of the junction left unmatched. Germline V CDR1 and CDR2: LNHDA, SQIVND (reference sequence). This CDR3 spans 18 amino acids. This clone was recorded a few times. What it recognizes is unknown. Study results and limitations: As a later analysis revealed, the rate of TCR association differed by HLA locus, with DRB1 most and HLA-C fewest. What a later analysis showed was that several of the most significant clusters appeared linked to common viral pathogens. Among TCR beta chains, those listed as cytomegalovirus-associated numbered about 160. Specific recognition of CMV antigens was confirmed in vitro for a few chains (all CMV-associated).

Use of 60 Vbeta and 13 Jbeta primers characterized the PCR. Assay used: immunoSEQ multiplex PCR; TCRdb lists only in-frame clones, some missing. Of over 110,000 clones listed, approximately 83% are singletons. Sequenced material: PBMCs. The gene calls are TRBV19 and TRBJ2-2, with 9 positions matching TRBD1. This receptor was identified in a male donor in good health and CMV-seronegative. The CDR3 region is CASSIQQGAIRGTGELFF. Here the CDR3 DNA reads TGTGCCAGTAGTATTCAACAGGGGGCGATTAGGGGCACCGGGGAGCTGTTTTTT.